The entry below gives a single TCR beta chain sequence along with its context. Its specific antigen is unknown. The record has no base qualities; no much larger clone is one base away. The data derive from a study of blood T cell repertoires in COVID-19 (dated by TCRdb to the early 2020s). With respect to the entire study: Collaborator samples came from the United States, Italy and Spain and covered acute and convalescent phases of COVID-19. The material from the prospective study consisted of cDNA or gDNA derived from T cells, B-cell-depleted T cells, or PBMCs. Deeply sampled blood TCRbeta repertoires from subjects exposed to, actively infected with, or recovered from COVID-19 were included in the dataset. The repertoires were released in a freely available public database intended as a resource for research on the immune response to SARS-CoV-2. The samples were drawn from two sources: the first 160 participants of the ongoing ImmuneRACE study, and over 950 subjects contributed by 6 global collaborators. The sample metadata nearly always contained a de-identified subject ID, COVID-19 status, age in years and sex. Where HLA class I and class II types were available, the types were taken from metadata supplied by the sample provider, not from assay-based typing. Overall study outcomes, separate from this receptor: The amount of clinical and demographic metadata varied by source and participant and was provided uncurated.

The V and J ends are trimmed by 0 bases and 2 bases, leaving 9 bases between them. CDR1 SGHRS and CDR2 YFSETQ are derived from the germline V gene. Including cysteine and phenylalanine, the CDR3 has 15 amino acids. CDR3 DNA is the only sequence kept; it has 45 bases, read in frame from the first base. The immunoSEQ Assay, a bias-controlled multiplex PCR, was used to amplify TCRbeta CDR3 regions from genomic DNA. As for the original processing: The number of nucleated cells in each sample was estimated from the amplification of reference gene primers within the assay. To quantify the absolute abundance of each unique TCRbeta CDR3 rearrangement, sequence reads were collapsed and filtered. For each sample, productive Simpson clonality was calculated by taking the square root of Simpson's diversity index across productive rearrangements. TCRdb's version of the immuneACCESS table is confined to in-frame rearrangements and falls short of the full clone set. An unresolved V gene accounts for under half of the shortfall where checked; the remainder is of unknown origin. The V and J calls and the clone size are those of that table, but D and trimming were determined from the DNA. Within this sample are about 150,000 clones, with roughly nine tenths of them counted one time only. The ten largest make up 4% of the sample.

Participants in the prospective study were aged roughly 18 to 100 years, lived in 20 to 30 United States geographic areas, and enrolled through a virtual design. Cohort assignment in the prospective study relied on participant-reported clinical history from a screening survey and a study questionnaire. A participant counted as exposed if, within 2 weeks of entering the study, that participant had been in contact with someone who had a PCR-confirmed or clinician-diagnosed COVID-19 case. In the prospective study, mobile phlebotomists collected whole blood, serum and a nasopharyngeal or oropharyngeal swab from each participant. Over an approximately 2-month period, participants in the prospective study had the option of providing additional blood draws and questionnaires. Before DNA extraction, prospective study blood samples were shipped either frozen or at room temperature.

The origin of this receptor is a woman between 40 and 55 years old who had been exposed to COVID-19. The source material was PBMCs or T cells enriched from blood (not recorded which). The rearrangement combines TRBV5-1 with TRBJ1-3; D gene: possibly TRBD1, on 5 matching bases. CDR3 region: CASSLEGAAGNTIYF. The nucleotides read TGCGCCAGCAGCTTGGAAGGGGCTGCTGGAAACACCATATATTTT. Reference TRBV5-1 and TRBJ1-3 proteins supply the regions before and after the CDR3; the full variable domain is: KAGVTQTPRYLIKTRGQQVTLSCSPISGHRSVSWYQQTPGQGLQFLFEYFSETQRNKGNFPGRFSGRQFSNSRSEMNVSTLELGDSALYLCASSLEGAAGNTIYFGEGSWLTVV.